This TCR beta chain stems from a study of T cell responses to AZD1222 COVID-19 vaccine. Study background: Second doses at about 4 or about 12 weeks were pooled. Findings and caveats of the study: Clonal diversity may have been underestimated, and the donors were mostly white British, with more females than males. Nearly half of spike-specific TCRs reportedly target variant regions that are unmutated in the B.1.351 and B.1.1.7 variants. Spike-specific TCRs gained breadth and depth after people received two AZD1222 doses.

A word on this clone: Its antigen is not known.

With 4 bases clipped from V and 4 bases from J, the junction kept 4 bases outside the gene matches. Per the germline V gene, CDR1 is MNHEY and CDR2 is SMNVEV (reference sequence). The CDR3 length is 14 residues. Sequenced by immunoSEQ multiplex PCR; TCRdb stores in-frame clones only, minus some. The table records approximately 100,000 clones, roughly 90% of them present only once. The chain combines TRBV27 with TRBJ2-7, with 10 positions matching TRBD1. The sample consisted of peripheral blood, taken on day 0 of AZD1222 vaccination. This TCR derives from an adult in good health. CDR3 residues: CASSWGQGLYEQYF. The CDR3 coding sequence is TGTGCCAGCAGTTGGGGACAGGGGCTATACGAGCAGTACTTC.